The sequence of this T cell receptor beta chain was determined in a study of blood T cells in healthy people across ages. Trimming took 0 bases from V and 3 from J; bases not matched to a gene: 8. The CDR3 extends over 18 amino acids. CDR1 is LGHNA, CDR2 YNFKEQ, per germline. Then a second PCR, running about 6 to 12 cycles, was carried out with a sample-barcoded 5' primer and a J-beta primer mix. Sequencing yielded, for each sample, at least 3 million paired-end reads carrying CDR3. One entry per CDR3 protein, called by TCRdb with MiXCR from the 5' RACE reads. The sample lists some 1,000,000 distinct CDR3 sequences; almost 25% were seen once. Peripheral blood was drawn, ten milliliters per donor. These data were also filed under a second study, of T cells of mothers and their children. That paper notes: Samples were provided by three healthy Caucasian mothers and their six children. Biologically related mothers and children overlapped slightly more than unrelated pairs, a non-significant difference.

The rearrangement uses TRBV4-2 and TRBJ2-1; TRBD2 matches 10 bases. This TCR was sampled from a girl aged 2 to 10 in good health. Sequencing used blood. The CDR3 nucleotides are TGTGCCAGCAGCCAAGAGGGGGAAGGACTAGCGGACTACAATGAGCAGTTCTTC. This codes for CASSQEGEGLADYNEQFF.